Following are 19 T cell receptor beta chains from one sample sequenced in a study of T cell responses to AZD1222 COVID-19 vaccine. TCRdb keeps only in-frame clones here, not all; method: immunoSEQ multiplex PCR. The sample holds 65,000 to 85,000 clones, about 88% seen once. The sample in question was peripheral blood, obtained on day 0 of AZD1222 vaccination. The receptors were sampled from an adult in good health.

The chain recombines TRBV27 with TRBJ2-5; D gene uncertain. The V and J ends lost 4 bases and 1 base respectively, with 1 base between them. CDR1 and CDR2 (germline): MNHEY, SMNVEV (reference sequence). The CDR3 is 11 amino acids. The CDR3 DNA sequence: TGTGCCAGCAGTTCCCAAGAGACCCAGTACTTC. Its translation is CASSSQETQYF.

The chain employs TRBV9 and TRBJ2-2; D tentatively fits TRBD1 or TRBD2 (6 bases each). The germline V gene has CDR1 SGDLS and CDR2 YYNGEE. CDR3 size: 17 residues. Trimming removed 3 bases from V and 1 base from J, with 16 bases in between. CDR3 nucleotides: TGTGCCAGCAGCGCGGGCCCCAGGGGAGGGAACACCGGGGAGCTGTTTTTT. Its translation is CASSAGPRGGNTGELFF.

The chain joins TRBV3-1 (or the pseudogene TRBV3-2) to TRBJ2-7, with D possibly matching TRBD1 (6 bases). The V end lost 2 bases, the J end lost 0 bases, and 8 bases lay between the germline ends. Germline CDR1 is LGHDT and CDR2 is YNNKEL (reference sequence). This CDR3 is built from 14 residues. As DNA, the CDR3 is TGTGCCAGCAGCCAACAGGGGAGCTCCTACGAGCAGTACTTC. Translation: CASSQQGSSYEQYF.

CDR3 residues: CASSLRQGGTGELFF. DNA for the CDR3: TGTGCCAGCAGCTTAAGGCAGGGGGGCACCGGGGAGCTGTTTTTT. The chain is built from TRBV7-8 and TRBJ2-2; TRBD1 might be the D (7 bases). The V gene lost 2 bases and the J gene lost 4 bases, with 11 bases spanning the gap. This CDR3 has 15 residues. Germline V lookup: CDR1 SGHVS, CDR2 FQNEAQ.

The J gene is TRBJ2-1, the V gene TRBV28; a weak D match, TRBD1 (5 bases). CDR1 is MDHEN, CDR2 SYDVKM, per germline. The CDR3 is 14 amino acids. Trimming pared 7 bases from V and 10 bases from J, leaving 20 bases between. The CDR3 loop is CASMQGGNLEEQFF. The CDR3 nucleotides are TGTGCCAGCATGCAGGGCGGCAACCTTGAAGAGCAGTTCTTC.

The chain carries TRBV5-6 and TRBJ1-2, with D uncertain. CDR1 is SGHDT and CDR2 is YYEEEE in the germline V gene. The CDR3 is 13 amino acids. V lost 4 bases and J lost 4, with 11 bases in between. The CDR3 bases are TGTGCCAGCAGCCCCGGACTGCGCTATGGCTACACCTTC. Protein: CASSPGLRYGYTF.

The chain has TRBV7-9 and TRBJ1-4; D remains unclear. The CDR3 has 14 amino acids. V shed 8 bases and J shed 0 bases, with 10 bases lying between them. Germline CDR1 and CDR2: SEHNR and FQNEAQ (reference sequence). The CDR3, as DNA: TGTGCCAGCGGACTGGTTGCAACTAATGAAAAACTGTTTTTT. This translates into CASGLVATNEKLFF.

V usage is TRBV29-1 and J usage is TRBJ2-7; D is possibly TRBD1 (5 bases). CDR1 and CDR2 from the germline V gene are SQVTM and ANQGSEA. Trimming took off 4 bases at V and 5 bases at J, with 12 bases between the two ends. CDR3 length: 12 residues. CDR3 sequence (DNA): TGCAGCGTTGTAGGGGTTCCCGACGAGCAGTACTTC. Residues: CSVVGVPDEQYF.

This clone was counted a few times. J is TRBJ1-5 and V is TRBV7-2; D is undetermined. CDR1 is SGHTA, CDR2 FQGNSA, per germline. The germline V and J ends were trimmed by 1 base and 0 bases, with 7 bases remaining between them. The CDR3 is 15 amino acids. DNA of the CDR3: TGTGCCAGCAGCTTAGGGCATTATAGCAATCAGCCCCAGCATTTT. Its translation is CASSLGHYSNQPQHF.

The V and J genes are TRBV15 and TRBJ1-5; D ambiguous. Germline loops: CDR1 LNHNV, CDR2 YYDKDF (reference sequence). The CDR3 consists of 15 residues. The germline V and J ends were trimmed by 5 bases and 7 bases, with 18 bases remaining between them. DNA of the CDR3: TGTGCCACCAGCGACCTTAGACGACGGCACCAGCCCCAGCATTTT. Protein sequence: CATSDLRRRHQPQHF.

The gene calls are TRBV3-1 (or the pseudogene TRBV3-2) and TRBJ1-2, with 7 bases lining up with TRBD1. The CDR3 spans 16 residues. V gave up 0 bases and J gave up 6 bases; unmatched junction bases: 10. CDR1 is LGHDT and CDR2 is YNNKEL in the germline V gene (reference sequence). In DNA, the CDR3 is TGTGCCAGCAGCCAAGAGCCCCCAGGGGGTATCGATGGCTACACCTTC. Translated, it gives CASSQEPPGGIDGYTF.

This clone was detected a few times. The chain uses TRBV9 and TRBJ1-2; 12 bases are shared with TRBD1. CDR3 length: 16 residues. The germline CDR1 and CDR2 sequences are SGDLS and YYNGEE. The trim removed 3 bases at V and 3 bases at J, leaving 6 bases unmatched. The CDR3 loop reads CASSAGQGARDYGYTF. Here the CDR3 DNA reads TGTGCCAGCAGCGCGGGACAGGGGGCGCGGGACTATGGCTACACCTTC.

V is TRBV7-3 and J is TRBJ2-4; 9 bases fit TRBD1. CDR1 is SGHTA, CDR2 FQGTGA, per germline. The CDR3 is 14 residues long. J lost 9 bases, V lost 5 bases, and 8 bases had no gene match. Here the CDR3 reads CASSKGQGSVIQYF. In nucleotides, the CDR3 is TGTGCCAGCAGCAAGGGACAGGGTAGCGTCATTCAGTACTTC.

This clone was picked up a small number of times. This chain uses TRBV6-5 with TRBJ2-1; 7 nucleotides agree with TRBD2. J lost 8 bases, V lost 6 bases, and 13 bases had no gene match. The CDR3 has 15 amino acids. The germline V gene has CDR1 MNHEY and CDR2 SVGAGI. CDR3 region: CASSYEGLVIHEQFF. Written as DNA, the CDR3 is TGTGCCAGCAGCTACGAAGGACTAGTAATCCATGAGCAGTTCTTC.

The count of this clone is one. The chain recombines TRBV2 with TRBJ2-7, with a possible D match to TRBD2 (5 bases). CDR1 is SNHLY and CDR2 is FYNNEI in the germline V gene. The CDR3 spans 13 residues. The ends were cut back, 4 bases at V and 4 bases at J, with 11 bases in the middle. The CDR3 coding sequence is TGTGCCAGCAGTGTATCGGGGTCTTACGAGCAGTACTTC. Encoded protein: CASSVSGSYEQYF. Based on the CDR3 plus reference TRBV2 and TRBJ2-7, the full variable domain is EPEVTQTPSHQVTQMGQEVILRCVPISNHLYFYWYRQILGQKVEFLVSFYNNEISEKSEIFDDQFSVERPDGSNFTLKIRSTKLEDSAMYFCASSVSGSYEQYFGPGTRLTVT.

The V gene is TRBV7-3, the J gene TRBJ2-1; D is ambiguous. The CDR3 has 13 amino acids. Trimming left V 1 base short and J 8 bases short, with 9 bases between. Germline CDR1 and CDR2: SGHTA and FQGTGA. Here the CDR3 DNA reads TGTGCCAGCAGCTTAATTGGGAACCATGAGCAGTTCTTC. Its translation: CASSLIGNHEQFF.

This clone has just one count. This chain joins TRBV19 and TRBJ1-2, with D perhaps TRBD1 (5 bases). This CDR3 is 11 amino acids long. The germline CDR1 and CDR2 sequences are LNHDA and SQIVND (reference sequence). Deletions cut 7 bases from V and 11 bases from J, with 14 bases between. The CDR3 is CASTTVTAYTF. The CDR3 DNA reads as TGTGCCAGTACCACCGTGACAGCGTACACCTTC.

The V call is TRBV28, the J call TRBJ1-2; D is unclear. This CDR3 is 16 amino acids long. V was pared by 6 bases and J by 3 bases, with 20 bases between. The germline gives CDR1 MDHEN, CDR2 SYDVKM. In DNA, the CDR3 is TGTGCCAGCAGCATCCCTACGATTTGGGAAGACTATGGCTACACCTTC. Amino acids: CASSIPTIWEDYGYTF.

CDR3 bases: TGTGCCTGGAGTCCCTCCTACAATGAGCAGTTCTTC. This gives the protein CAWSPSYNEQFF. This sequence joins TRBV30 and TRBJ2-1; D uncertain. Germline V gene sequence: CDR1 GTSNPN, CDR2 SVGIG (reference sequence). The V end was cut by 2 bases, the J end by 0 bases, with 2 bases between. The CDR3 contains 12 residues.